This T cell receptor (beta chain) was recorded in a study of blood T cell repertoires in COVID-19. At the level of the study: T cells, B-cell-depleted T cells, or PBMCs provided the cDNA or gDNA that served as material.

TCRdb's table, derived via immunoSEQ multiplex PCR, lists solely in-frame clones and lacks some. Here the sample spans tens of thousands of clones, approximately 69% being singletons. Recruited during active infection, patients (from Seattle) were subsequently followed longitudinally. The CDR3 consists of 13 residues. CDR1 and CDR2 from the germline V gene are LNHDA and SQIVND (reference sequence). V lost 4 bases and J lost 0, with 6 bases in between. The sample comprised peripheral blood. The rearrangement links TRBV19 to TRBJ2-5; TRBD2 is a possible D gene (6 bases). This clonotype was obtained from a man aged 65-85 years with COVID-19, enrolled during active disease. The CDR3 protein is CASSRDYQETQYF. DNA for the CDR3: TGTGCCAGTAGTAGGGACTACCAAGAGACCCAGTACTTC.